Listed here are 16 T cell receptor beta chains from one sample, sequenced in a study of blood T cell repertoires in COVID-19. The table came from immunoSEQ multiplex PCR; TCRdb's copy has only in-frame clones and leaves some out. The table has approximately 300,000 clones, about 80% seen once. The sample consisted of peripheral blood. All receptors derive from a person aged 65-85 years with COVID-19, enrolled during active disease.

As for this clone: Other nucleotide sequences in the sample specify the same CDR3. V gene TRBV7-9 combines with J gene TRBJ1-6, with a tentative D call TRBD1 (6 bases). Germline V lookup: CDR1 SEHNR, CDR2 FQNEAQ (reference sequence). The CDR3 extends over 14 amino acids. The ends were cut back, 4 bases at V and 7 bases at J, with 11 bases in the middle. The CDR3 DNA is TGTGCCAGCAGCTCAGGGACATCGAATTCACCCCTCCACTTT. This codes for CASSSGTSNSPLHF.

The rearrangement links TRBV19 to TRBJ2-3, with TRBD2 as a possible D gene (6 bases). This CDR3 region has 15 residues. Germline lookup yields CDR1 LNHDA and CDR2 SQIVND (reference sequence). Deletions cut 2 bases from V and 6 bases from J, with 15 bases between. CDR3: CASSISGLPRDTQYF. The CDR3 nucleotides read TGTGCCAGTAGTATATCAGGACTACCCAGGGATACGCAGTATTTT. Based on the CDR3 plus reference TRBV19 and TRBJ2-3, the full variable domain is DGGITQSPKYLFRKEGQNVTLSCEQNLNHDAMYWYRQDPGQGLRLIYYSQIVNDFQKGDIAEGYSVSREKKESFPLTVTSAQKNPTAFYLCASSISGLPRDTQYFGPGTRLTVL.

This sequence joins TRBV12-3 or TRBV12-4 and TRBJ1-4; 8 bases are a match to TRBD1. Trimming at V came to 6 bases and at J to 8 bases, leaving 5 bases not matched to a gene. CDR3 length equals 13 residues. The CDR3 DNA reads TGTGCCAGCAGCAGGGGGCAGCGGGAAAAACTGTTTTTT. This translates into CASSRGQREKLFF.

This chain joins TRBV24-1 and TRBJ1-5, with TRBD1 matching 10 bases. Looked up from germline, CDR1 is KGHDR and CDR2 is SFDVKD. CDR3 length equals 16 residues. V shed 5 bases, J shed 8 bases, and the junction held 11 bases outside the gene matches. In DNA, the CDR3 is TGTGCCACCAGTGTAGGGGGACAGGGGCATATAGAGCCCCAGCATTTT. Translation: CATSVGGQGHIEPQHF.

Remarks on this clone: A read error may produce the germline difference seen at one junction end. This CDR3 reads CAIQRDLRSSYNSPLHF. CDR3 bases: TGCGCAATCCAACGGGATCTCAGGAGCTCCTATAATTCACCCCTCCACTTT. V is TRBV2 and J is TRBJ1-6, with D uncertain. CDR3 size: 17 residues. Germline-derived CDR1 and CDR2 are SNHLY and FYNNEI.

The chain combines TRBV7-3 with TRBJ2-5; the D gene is possibly TRBD1 (5 bases). There are 15 residues in the CDR3. Germline V gene data show CDR1 as SGHTA and CDR2 as FQGTGA. Trimming took off 5 bases at V and 4 bases at J, with 17 bases between the two ends. The DNA of the CDR3 is TGTGCCAGCAGCCCGGACCCAGGGCCCTCAGAGACCCAGTACTTC. Translation: CASSPDPGPSETQYF.

The V gene is TRBV6-5, the J gene TRBJ1-3, with D perhaps matching TRBD1 (5 bases). The V end lost 6 bases, the J end lost 0 bases, and 12 bases lay between the germline ends. The CDR3 has 15 residues. From germline, CDR1 is MNHEY and CDR2 SVGAGI. This CDR3 reads CASRLDRDSGNTIYF. The DNA for the CDR3 is TGTGCCAGCAGACTCGACAGAGACTCTGGAAACACCATATATTTT.

This chain links TRBV7-7 with TRBJ2-3; tentatively, D is TRBD2 (5 bases). CDR3 length: 15 residues. Germline CDR1 reads SSHAT; CDR2 reads FNYEAQ (reference sequence). V was shortened by 4 bases and J by 0 bases, with 11 bases between the two germline ends. CDR3 region: CASSSTRGSTDTQYF. In nucleotides, the CDR3 is TGTGCCAGCAGCTCCACGCGCGGGAGCACAGATACGCAGTATTTT.

CDR3 sequence: CAWREKTGAGTEAFF. The CDR3 DNA follows: TGTGCCTGGAGAGAAAAAACAGGGGCAGGCACTGAAGCTTTCTTT. The chain combines TRBV30 with TRBJ1-1, with 7 bases matching TRBD1. The junction had 11 bases not matched to a gene; V was cut back by 3 bases and J by 4 bases. Germline loops: CDR1 GTSNPN, CDR2 SVGIG (reference sequence). This CDR3 region has 15 residues.

This clone was observed a single time. V and J are TRBV7-8 and TRBJ1-5, with 7 bases that match TRBD1. Germline V gives CDR1 SGHVS, CDR2 FQNEAQ. V shed 4 bases, J shed 2 bases, and the junction held 5 bases outside the gene matches. CDR3 length: 15 residues. CDR3 protein: CASSSDRRGNQPQHF. In DNA, the CDR3 is TGTGCCAGCAGCTCGGACAGGAGAGGCAATCAGCCCCAGCATTTT.

The table lists this clone with a count of one. The chain couples TRBV10-3 to TRBJ2-7, with TRBD2 matching 10 bases. The germline V gene encodes CDR1 ENHRY and CDR2 SYGVKD. The V gene end was trimmed by 9 bases and the J gene end by 1 base; junction bases not matched to a gene: 15. The length of the CDR3 is 17 residues. Here the CDR3 DNA reads TGTGCCATACAAGAGGGGGATAGCGGGGGGTCGTCCTACGAGCAGTACTTC. Translated, it gives CAIQEGDSGGSSYEQYF.

The genes are TRBV3-1 (or the pseudogene TRBV3-2) and TRBJ1-1; 10 bases match TRBD1. Germline V lookup: CDR1 LGHDT, CDR2 YNNKEL (reference sequence). J was trimmed by 0 bases and V by 3 bases; bases with no gene match: 4. There are 16 residues in the CDR3. The CDR3 region has the DNA TGTGCCAGCAGCCAGGGACAGGGGAGGATGAACACTGAAGCTTTCTTT. It encodes CASSQGQGRMNTEAFF.

V is TRBV5-7 and J is TRBJ1-3, with 7 positions matching TRBD1. TRBV5-7 is an ORF, with its function uncertain. The CDR3 has 17 residues. V dropped 3 bases and J dropped 0; count of bases not matched to a gene: 9. The CDR3 reads CASSSSGTAYSGNTIYF. The CDR3 DNA follows: TGTGCCAGCAGCTCGTCCGGGACAGCGTACTCTGGAAACACCATATATTTT.

This sequence joins TRBV5-1 and TRBJ2-3, with D possibly TRBD2 on 6 matching bases. Germline V gene sequence: CDR1 SGHRS, CDR2 YFSETQ. Trimming took 2 bases from V and 2 from J, leaving 15 bases between them. The CDR3 sequence is 16 residues long. CDR3 region: CASSFRDFLYTDTQYF. CDR3 nucleotide sequence: TGCGCCAGCAGCTTCCGGGACTTCCTATACACAGATACGCAGTATTTT. Supplemented by reference TRBV5-1 and TRBJ2-3, the full variable domain reads KAGVTQTPRYLIKTRGQQVTLSCSPISGHRSVSWYQQTPGQGLQFLFEYFSETQRNKGNFPGRFSGRQFSNSRSEMNVSTLELGDSALYLCASSFRDFLYTDTQYFGPGTRLTVL.

The chain carries TRBV5-8 and TRBJ2-7; D might be TRBD1 (6 bases). CDR3 length: 14 residues. Germline loops: CDR1 SGHTS, CDR2 YDEGEE. Trimming cost V 2 bases and J 7 bases, with 16 bases left between them. As DNA, the CDR3 is TGTGCCAGCAGCTTCACAGGGACGACGTGGGAGCAGTACTTC. It yields the protein CASSFTGTTWEQYF.

This sequence joins TRBV30 and TRBJ1-2, with D perhaps matching TRBD1 (6 bases). This CDR3 has 11 amino acids. V dropped 3 bases and J dropped 7 bases, with 9 bases sitting between them. The germline CDR1 and CDR2 sequences are GTSNPN and SVGIG (reference sequence). The CDR3 sequence is CAWRGTFGYTF. In DNA, the CDR3 is TGTGCCTGGAGGGGGACATTTGGCTACACCTTC. Looking up the rest from reference TRBV30 and TRBJ1-2 gives the full variable domain: SQTIHQWPATLVQPVGSPLSLECTVEGTSNPNLYWYRQAAGRGLQLLFYSVGIGQISSEVPQNLSASRPQDRQFILSSKKLLLSDSGFYLCAWRGTFGYTFGSGTRLTVV.